These T cell receptor beta chains were read from a single sample in a study of T cell responses to AZD1222 COVID-19 vaccine. Using immunoSEQ multiplex PCR, the repertoire was profiled, and TCRdb retains in-frame clones only, with some absent. This sample has some 84,000 clones, with around 85% found just once. Material: peripheral blood, obtained 28 days after the second AZD1222 dose. The receptors here all came from an adult who received the AZD1222 COVID-19 vaccine. CDR3s include the opening cysteine and the closing phenylalanine or tryptophan. A D gene is named only where the DNA matches it firmly. Clone size is not always given. Where it is, it says once, few, many or a class for expanded clones.

>TRBV13|TRBJ1-1|.|.
CASSFGQLAAFF
TGTGCCAGCAGCTTTGGCCAACTTGCGGCTTTCTTT
>TRBV5-1|TRBJ2-7|.|.
CASSPQGGSDEQYF
TGCGCCAGCAGCCCCCAGGGAGGTAGCGACGAGCAGTACTTC
>TRBV18|TRBJ1-2|.|.
CASSPTGQDYGYTF
TGTGCCAGCTCTCCGACGGGGCAGGACTATGGCTACACCTTC
>TRBV19|TRBJ2-5|.|.
CASSRFSTPFGDVPRTQYF
TGTGCCAGTAGTAGGTTCTCTACCCCCTTCGGAGACGTCCCCAGGACCCAGTACTTC
>TRBV9|TRBJ1-3|.|.
CASSVALAGAGNTIYF
TGTGCCAGCAGCGTAGCTCTTGCAGGGGCTGGAAACACCATATATTTT
>TRBV5-5|TRBJ1-1|.|.
CASSFTGVAEAFF
TGTGCCAGCAGCTTTACAGGAGTGGCTGAAGCTTTCTTT
>TRBV18|TRBJ2-1|.|.
CASFIQGGSYNEQFF
TGTGCCAGCTTCATACAGGGAGGCTCCTACAATGAGCAGTTCTTC
>TRBV5-1|TRBJ2-6|.|.
CASKGGATGANVLTF
TGCGCCAGCAAGGGGGGTGCCACCGGGGCCAACGTCCTGACTTTC
>TRBV4-3|TRBJ2-7|.|few
CASSRDLQGPYEQYF
TGCGCCAGCAGCCGAGACTTACAGGGACCATACGAGCAGTACTTC
>TRBV6-6|TRBJ2-7|TRBD2|.
CASRRDGGAVNEQYF
TGTGCCAGCAGACGGGACGGGGGGGCAGTGAACGAGCAGTACTTC
>TRBV5-1|TRBJ2-3|TRBD1|.
CASSLEDRGPDTQYF
TGCGCCAGCAGCTTGGAGGACAGGGGCCCAGATACGCAGTATTTT
>TRBV5-4|TRBJ1-1|TRBD1|.
CASSRQGGETEAFF
TGTGCCAGCAGCCGACAGGGGGGGGAAACTGAAGCTTTCTTT
>TRBV7-6|TRBJ2-5|TRBD2|once
CASSWTSGSQETQYF
TGTGCCAGCAGCTGGACTAGCGGTAGTCAAGAGACCCAGTACTTC
>TRBV29-1|TRBJ1-2|.|once
CSALLGGNYGYTF
TGCAGCGCCCTGTTGGGGGGTAACTATGGCTACACCTTC
>TRBV7-2|TRBJ1-5|.|.
CASSGAGDQPQHF
TGTGCCAGCAGCGGTGCAGGGGATCAGCCCCAGCATTTT
>TRBV7-9|TRBJ1-2|TRBD1|once
CASSLPGQGNSGYTF
TGTGCCAGCAGCCTACCGGGACAGGGGAATTCGGGCTACACCTTC
>TRBV9|TRBJ2-7|TRBD2|.
CASSVATGGVYEQYF
TGTGCCAGCAGCGTAGCTACGGGGGGAGTCTACGAGCAGTACTTC
>TRBV4-1|TRBJ1-2|TRBD1|few
CASSQQGAFGYTF
TGCGCCAGCAGCCAGCAGGGGGCTTTTGGCTACACCTTC
>TRBV6-1|TRBJ1-1|.|.
CASSEALGRGYVAEAFF
TGTGCCAGCAGTGAGGCCCTCGGGAGGGGGTATGTTGCTGAAGCTTTCTTT
>TRBV27|TRBJ1-2|.|.
CASSSYGQPLNYGYTF
TGTGCCAGCAGTTCCTACGGACAGCCCTTGAACTATGGCTACACCTTC
>TRBV29-1|TRBJ1-2|.|.
CSVEDQVGGYGYTF
TGCAGCGTTGAAGATCAGGTGGGGGGCTATGGCTACACCTTC
>TRBV9|TRBJ1-6|.|.
CASSGFSPGNSPLHF
TGTGCCAGCAGCGGATTCTCCCCTGGGAATTCACCCCTCCACTTT
>TRBV2|TRBJ1-4|.|.
CASTFQANEKLFF
TGTGCCAGCACTTTTCAGGCTAATGAAAAACTGTTTTTT
>TRBV10-3|TRBJ2-2|.|.
CAITGGANTGELFF
TGTGCCATCACAGGCGGCGCGAACACCGGGGAGCTGTTTTTT
>TRBV19|TRBJ2-3|.|.
CASKPRPGQLGGDTQYF
TGTGCCAGTAAACCCAGACCGGGACAGTTGGGGGGAGATACGCAGTATTTT
>TRBV7-3|TRBJ2-2|.|.
CASSLTTNTGELFF
TGTGCCAGCAGCTTAACTACGAACACCGGGGAGCTGTTTTTT
>TRBV10-3|TRBJ1-2|.|.
CAISEGPTPNYGYTF
TGTGCCATCAGTGAGGGACCCACCCCAAACTATGGCTACACCTTC
>TRBV20-1|TRBJ2-1|TRBD1|.
CSASILGQGAYNEQFF
TGCAGTGCTAGTATATTAGGACAGGGTGCCTACAATGAGCAGTTCTTC
>TRBV19|TRBJ1-5|.|.
CASSIRGSSYSNQPQHF
TGTGCCAGTAGTATCCGAGGAAGCAGCTATAGCAATCAGCCCCAGCATTTT